The 15 T cell receptor beta chains in this list originate from one sample, sequenced in a study of cytomegalovirus exposure and HLA in healthy donors. Primers: 60 Vbeta forward and 13 Jbeta reverse. The assay was immunoSEQ multiplex PCR, and TCRdb's table has in-frame clones only and misses some. In the table there are some 100,000 clones, under 85% of which are singletons. Material for sequencing was PBMCs. These receptors were taken from a female donor in good health and CMV-seropositive.

In this sample, this clone turned up a few times. CDR3 region: CASSYSIYRVSEAFF. Here the CDR3 DNA reads TGTGCCAGCAGTTACTCGATTTACAGGGTGTCTGAAGCTTTCTTT. This chain connects TRBV6-5 to TRBJ1-1; D is perhaps TRBD1 (6 bases). V lost 0 bases to trimming and J lost 6 bases, with 14 bases between them. CDR3 length equals 15 residues. The V gene's germline CDR1 is MNHEY and CDR2 SVGAGI.

The chain couples TRBV27 to TRBJ1-1; weak D call: TRBD1 (5 bases). The V gene's germline CDR1 is MNHEY and CDR2 SMNVEV (reference sequence). The ends were cut back, 2 bases at V and 3 bases at J, with 7 bases in the middle. The CDR3 runs 13 residues. In DNA form, the CDR3 reads TGTGCCAGCAGTTTACAGGGTTACACTGAAGCTTTCTTT. Amino acids: CASSLQGYTEAFF.

This clone was observed a handful of times. The rearrangement links TRBV6-8 to TRBJ2-7; perhaps TRBD1 as D (5 bases). The CDR3 sequence is 10 residues long. Germline CDR1 and CDR2: MNHGY and SAAAGT. The CDR3 protein is CAARAGEQYF. The CDR3 region has the DNA TGTGCAGCCAGGGCTGGGGAGCAGTACTTC.

V gene TRBV11-2 combines with J gene TRBJ2-1, with unresolved D. There are 13 residues in the CDR3. In germline, CDR1 is SGHAT, CDR2 FQNNGV. The V end lost 0 bases, the J end lost 6 bases, and 6 bases lay between the germline ends. CDR3 residues: CASSLDQVNEQFF. The CDR3 nucleotides read TGTGCCAGCAGCTTAGATCAGGTCAATGAGCAGTTCTTC.

This clone was detected once. The chain combines TRBV2 with TRBJ1-1; D is possibly TRBD1 (6 bases). The V gene lost 2 bases and the J gene lost 0 bases, with 13 bases spanning the gap. This CDR3 comprises 16 residues. Germline loops: CDR1 SNHLY, CDR2 FYNNEI. CDR3 region: CASSEPPQGLNTEAFF. The CDR3, as DNA: TGTGCCAGCAGTGAACCACCCCAGGGGTTGAACACTGAAGCTTTCTTT.

The V call is TRBV7-2, the J call TRBJ2-7; D may be TRBD2 (6 bases). Germline V CDR1 and CDR2: SGHTA, FQGNSA. The CDR3 totals 15 residues. The V end lost 2 bases, the J end lost 3 bases, and 14 bases lay between the germline ends. CDR3 in DNA: TGTGCCAGCAGCTTAACTAGCTTCCGATACTACGAGCAGTACTTC. It encodes CASSLTSFRYYEQYF.

This chain uses TRBV7-8 with TRBJ2-2, with D perhaps TRBD1 (5 bases). Germline-derived CDR1 and CDR2 are SGHVS and FQNEAQ. V shed 4 bases and J shed 7 bases, with 13 bases lying between them. The CDR3 sequence is 14 residues long. CDR3 nucleotides: TGTGCCAGCAGCTCCAGGGAAATCGGCGGGGAGCTGTTTTTT. Residues: CASSSREIGGELFF. The full variable domain, with the rest looked up from reference TRBV7-8 and TRBJ2-2, is GAGVSQSPRYKVAKRGQDVALRCDPISGHVSLFWYQQALGQGPEFLTYFQNEAQLDKSGLPSDRFFAERPEGSVSTLKIQRTQQEDSAVYLCASSSREIGGELFFGEGSRLTVL.

The V call is TRBV5-4, the J call TRBJ2-1; TRBD2 aligns across 7 bases. The CDR3 runs to 14 residues. Germline CDR1 is SGHNT and CDR2 is YYREEE (reference sequence). Trimming removed 2 bases from V and 4 bases from J; junction bases left unmatched: 3. The CDR3 protein is CASSFLAAYNEQFF. DNA for the CDR3: TGTGCCAGCAGCTTCCTAGCGGCTTACAATGAGCAGTTCTTC.

V and J are TRBV29-1 and TRBJ2-3; 9 nucleotides align to TRBD1. V was clipped by 3 bases and J by 0 bases; unmatched bases: 7. The germline CDR1 and CDR2 sequences are SQVTM and ANQGSEA. The CDR3 consists of 16 residues. CDR3 bases: TGCAGCGTTGAGGACAGGGGCGGCTCTAGCACAGATACGCAGTATTTT. It codes for CSVEDRGGSSTDTQYF.

This sequence joins TRBV28 and TRBJ1-2; TRBD1 is a possible D gene (5 bases). Trimming removed 6 bases at V and 2 bases at J, with 13 bases between. The germline gives CDR1 MDHEN, CDR2 SYDVKM. The CDR3 covers 14 residues. In DNA, the CDR3 is TGTGCCAGCAGCTCCGGGACTGGGAACTATGGCTACACCTTC. This sequence encodes CASSSGTGNYGYTF.

This clone was found a few times. This chain joins TRBV4-3 and TRBJ2-2; D not resolved. V was cut by 0 bases and J by 2 bases, with 10 bases left in between. The germline V gene has CDR1 LGHNA and CDR2 YSLEER. The CDR3 runs 16 residues. CDR3 sequence (DNA): TGCGCCAGCAGCCAAGATTCACGGGTAAACACCGGGGAGCTGTTTTTT. Translated, it gives CASSQDSRVNTGELFF.

The rearrangement joins TRBV4-2 to TRBJ2-3; 9 nucleotides match TRBD2. V shed 1 base, J shed 5 bases, and the junction held 4 bases outside the gene matches. The CDR3 is 15 amino acids. Germline-derived CDR1 and CDR2 are LGHNA and YNFKEQ. CDR3 protein: CASSQGGGRGDTQYF. DNA of the CDR3: TGTGCCAGCAGCCAAGGGGGCGGGAGGGGAGATACGCAGTATTTT.

The chain joins TRBV7-9 to TRBJ1-2, with 11 nucleotides matching TRBD1. Germline CDR1 is SEHNR and CDR2 is FQNEAQ (reference sequence). There are 15 residues in the CDR3. J was trimmed by 7 bases and V by 4 bases; bases with no gene match: 8. CDR3 protein: CASSSSGQGALGYTF. The DNA for the CDR3 is TGTGCCAGCAGCTCCTCTGGACAGGGGGCGCTTGGCTACACCTTC. Full variable domain (remainder filled in from reference TRBV7-9 and TRBJ1-2): DTGVSQNPRHKITKRGQNVTFRCDPISEHNRLYWYRQTLGQGPEFLTYFQNEAQLEKSRLLSDRFSAERPKGSFSTLEIQRTEQGDSAMYLCASSSSGQGALGYTFGSGTRLTVV.

This clone was found a few times. The J gene is TRBJ1-1, the V gene TRBV28; D gene uncertain. The germline CDR1 and CDR2 sequences are MDHEN and SYDVKM. V lost 10 bases and J 2 bases, leaving 8 bases between the germline ends. CDR3 length: 11 amino acids. CDR3 protein: CATLGNTEAFF. CDR3 nucleotide sequence: TGTGCCACGTTGGGCAACACTGAAGCTTTCTTT.

The rearrangement joins TRBV5-4 to TRBJ2-5; D remains unclear. V was trimmed by 2 bases and J by 0 bases, leaving 5 bases between them. This CDR3 spans 13 amino acids. The germline V gene encodes CDR1 SGHNT and CDR2 YYREEE (reference sequence). In DNA, the CDR3 is TGTGCCAGCAGCTTTCCGGACCAAGAGACCCAGTACTTC. Translating gives CASSFPDQETQYF.